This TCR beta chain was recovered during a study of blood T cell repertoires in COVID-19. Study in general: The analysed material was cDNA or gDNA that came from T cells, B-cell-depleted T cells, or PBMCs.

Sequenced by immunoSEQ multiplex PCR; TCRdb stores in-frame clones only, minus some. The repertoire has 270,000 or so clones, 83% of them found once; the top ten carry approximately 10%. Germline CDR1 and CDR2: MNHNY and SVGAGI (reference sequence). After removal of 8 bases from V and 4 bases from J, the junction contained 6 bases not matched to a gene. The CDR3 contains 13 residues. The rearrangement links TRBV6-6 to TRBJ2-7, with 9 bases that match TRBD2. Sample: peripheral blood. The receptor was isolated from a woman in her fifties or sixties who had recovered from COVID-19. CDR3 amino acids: CASGAGGPYEQYF. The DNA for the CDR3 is TGTGCCAGCGGTGCGGGGGGGCCTTACGAGCAGTACTTC.